This T cell receptor (beta chain) was observed in a study of T-cell memory formation after mild COVID-19. TCRdb passed the 5' RACE reads through MiXCR, listing each CDR3 protein once. The sample shows around 430,000 distinct CDR3 sequences, about 17% of them seen only once. In germline, CDR1 is MNHNS, CDR2 SASEGT. The V end was cut by 2 bases, the J end by 3 bases, with 7 bases between. There are 13 residues in the CDR3. Material for sequencing was PBMCs or a T cell subset sorted from them (not recorded which). The clonotype originates from a man aged 18 to 29 who had mild COVID-19 (a few samples of this study predate the infection). Cell type and time point are not known. V gene TRBV6-1 combines with J gene TRBJ1-2; tentative D call: TRBD1 (5 bases). As DNA, the CDR3 is TGTGCCAGCAGTGAACAGGGAGACTATGGCTACACCTTC. Its protein is CASSEQGDYGYTF.